The T cell receptor beta chain described here comes from a study of preoperative IRX-2 immunotherapy in early breast cancer. The CDR3 contains 14 residues. Per germline, CDR1 SGHRS and CDR2 YFSETQ. V shed 5 bases and J shed 5 bases, with 13 bases lying between them. Sequencing was performed with immunoSEQ multiplex PCR; in TCRdb, only in-frame clones are kept and a portion is missing. This table has roughly 93,000 clones, about nine tenths appearing once. Treatment reported: preoperative locoregional IRX-2 cytokine immunotherapy. Preoperative locoregional IRX-2 cytokine immunotherapy was tested in the phase Ib source study.

The TCR was taken from a human donor with breast cancer. V gene TRBV5-1 combines with J gene TRBJ2-2, with TRBD2 as a possible D gene (6 bases). Sample: tumor tissue, taken after IRX-2 immunotherapy. CDR3 sequence reads: CASRSSGGTGELFF. CDR3 bases: TGCGCCAGCAGAAGCAGCGGAGGGACCGGGGAGCTGTTTTTT.